These 5 T cell receptor beta chains were sequenced from one sample in a study of cytomegalovirus exposure and HLA in healthy donors (dated by TCRdb to about 2017). The method behind the library was the immunoSEQ multiplex PCR assay. The multiplex PCR relied on a mix of 60 forward primers for TCR Vbeta segments and 13 reverse primers for TCR Jbeta segments. The clones in this table, taken by TCRdb from immuneACCESS, are in-frame only. Not every clone is retained; where verified, under half of the shortfall comes from an unresolved V gene, and the cause of the rest is unknown. The sample profile shows some 180,000 clones; 75% of them were found once. The leading ten clones occupy roughly 2.8% of the sample. Sequenced material: PBMCs. These receptors all stem from a male donor in good health and CMV-seronegative.

The chain carries TRBV28 and TRBJ2-1; 11 positions match TRBD2. This CDR3 is built from 14 residues. CDR1 is MDHEN and CDR2 is SYDVKM in the germline V gene. V lost 6 bases to trimming and J lost 6 bases; unmatched junction nucleotides: 4. CDR3 DNA: TGTGCCAGCAGAGTAGCGGGAGGGATCAATGAGCAGTTCTTC. This encodes CASRVAGGINEQFF.

This rearrangement joins TRBV9 to TRBJ2-1, with TRBD2 identical over 7 bases. CDR3 length: 15 residues. J lost 0 bases, V lost 3 bases, and 3 bases had no gene match. From germline, CDR1 is SGDLS and CDR2 YYNGEE. The CDR3 loop reads CASSEAGSSYNEQFF. The DNA of the CDR3 is TGTGCCAGCAGCGAAGCGGGGAGCTCCTACAATGAGCAGTTCTTC.

This chain joins TRBV12-5 and TRBJ2-1; D is perhaps TRBD2 (6 bases). From germline, CDR1 is LGHNT and CDR2 FRNRAP. Trimming stripped 5 bases from V and 8 bases from J, with 16 bases between. The CDR3 sequence is 14 residues long. The CDR3: CASGMGRTTDEQFF. CDR3 in DNA: TGTGCTAGTGGTATGGGACGGACTACAGATGAGCAGTTCTTC.

J is TRBJ2-6 and V is TRBV5-6; D remains unclear. Per the germline V gene, CDR1 is SGHDT and CDR2 is YYEEEE. The ends were cut back, 4 bases at V and 5 bases at J, with 13 bases in the middle. The CDR3 is made up of 15 amino acids. Here the CDR3 reads CASSPLPLWANVLTF. As DNA, the CDR3 is TGTGCCAGCAGCCCTCTACCTCTCTGGGCCAACGTCCTGACTTTC. Full variable domain (remainder filled in from reference TRBV5-6 and TRBJ2-6): DAGVTQSPTHLIKTRGQQVTLRCSPKSGHDTVSWYQQALGQGPQFIFQYYEEEERQRGNFPDRFSGHQFPNYSSELNVNALLLGDSALYLCASSPLPLWANVLTFGAGSRLTVL.

The CDR3 DNA sequence: TGCGCCAGCAGCTTGGTCGTCAGCGGGGGGGCGGGGGATACGCAGTATTTT. Its protein product is CASSLVVSGGAGDTQYF. The chain carries TRBV5-1 and TRBJ2-3, with 10 bases that match TRBD2. The CDR3 covers 17 residues. Germline V gene lookup returns CDR1 SGHRS and CDR2 YFSETQ. J lost 6 bases, V lost 0 bases, and 10 bases had no gene match.